Below, 31 T cell receptor beta chains from the same sample are listed, as sequenced in a study of T cells in Graves' hyperthyroidism and ophthalmopathy. It was RNA transcripts that yielded the amplified TCR beta CDR3 regions. Carried out on the TCR CDR3, a first-round RT-PCR used the HTBI primer set. MiXCR, applied by TCRdb to the multiplex PCR reads, yields one record per CDR3 protein. The sample lists nearly 750,000 distinct CDR3 sequences, approximately 36% occurring once. Sequencing was done on a sample of blood. The receptors come from a woman aged 40 to 55 with Graves' hyperthyroidism.

Points on this clonotype: This could be a read error, since a much larger clone is one nucleotide away. The rearrangement links TRBV5-1 to TRBJ1-1, with TRBD1 as a possible D gene (6 bases). Per germline, CDR1 SGHRS and CDR2 YFSETQ. This CDR3 contains 16 residues. The V end was cut by 1 base, the J end by 3 bases, with 16 bases between. The CDR3 nucleotides are TGCGCCAGCAGCTTGAGGCCAGCATCAGGGGACACTGAAGCTTTCTTT. It specifies CASSLRPASGDTEAFF.

This clonotype was counted at least ten times. The chain combines TRBV10-2 with TRBJ1-2; maybe TRBD1 (6 bases). V lost 2 bases and J 0 bases, leaving 7 bases between the germline ends. Germline CDR1 WSHSY, CDR2 SAAADI. CDR3 length equals 14 residues. The CDR3 here is CASSEGGSNYGYTF. DNA of the CDR3: TGCGCCAGCAGTGAGGGGGGCTCTAACTATGGCTACACCTTC.

The chain employs TRBV20-1 and TRBJ1-1, with TRBD1 matching over 10 bases. V shed 0 bases, J shed 4 bases, and the junction held 5 bases outside the gene matches. The germline V gene encodes CDR1 DFQATT and CDR2 SNEGSKA (reference sequence). The CDR3 contains 15 residues. CDR3 DNA: TGCAGTGCTAGAGACCCGGACAGGGGGGTCACTGAAGCTTTCTTT. Translation: CSARDPDRGVTEAFF.

The chain combines TRBV28 with TRBJ1-5; no definite D call. The CDR3 extends over 14 amino acids. Trimming took off 2 bases at V and 6 bases at J, with 11 bases between the two ends. CDR1 is MDHEN, CDR2 SYDVKM, per germline. CDR3: CASSLTSAGQPQHF. CDR3 coding DNA: TGTGCCAGCAGTTTAACAAGTGCTGGTCAGCCCCAGCATTTT.

In its sample, this clonotype was seen many times. V and J are TRBV10-2 and TRBJ2-2; D unresolved. The CDR3 is made up of 11 amino acids. Between the trimmed V and J ends, which lost 6 bases and 3 bases, there was a span of 2 bases. CDR1 is WSHSY, CDR2 SAAADI, per germline. The CDR3 sequence is CASSHTGELFF. In nucleotides, the CDR3 is TGCGCCAGCAGCCACACCGGGGAGCTGTTTTTT.

V usage is TRBV19 and J usage is TRBJ1-4; tentatively, D is TRBD1 (5 bases). The CDR3 runs to 14 residues. The V gene lost 6 bases and the J gene lost 6 bases, with 14 bases spanning the gap. From germline, CDR1 is LNHDA and CDR2 SQIVND (reference sequence). CDR3 sequence reads: CASRGGRADEKLFF. The CDR3 DNA reads TGTGCCAGTAGAGGCGGCAGGGCAGATGAAAAACTGTTTTTT.

This sequence joins TRBV5-1 and TRBJ1-2, with 7 bases identical to TRBD1. Looked up from germline, CDR1 is SGHRS and CDR2 is YFSETQ. The CDR3 is made up of 15 amino acids. Losses at the gene ends were 3 bases for V and 7 bases for J; bases not matched to a gene: 12. The CDR3 DNA sequence: TGCGCCAGCAGCTCGAGCACCGGGACAGAGGTTGGCTACACCTTC. Translation: CASSSSTGTEVGYTF.

This clonotype was counted only a few times. The chain uses TRBV11-1 and TRBJ2-5; unclear D gene. The CDR3 has 15 amino acids. Trimming left V 5 bases short and J 3 bases short, with 16 bases between. The germline CDR1 and CDR2 sequences are SGHAT and FQDESV (reference sequence). The CDR3 region is CASSQEGWSKETQYF. Written as DNA, the CDR3 is TGTGCCAGCAGCCAAGAAGGGTGGTCGAAAGAGACCCAGTACTTC.

This clonotype was picked up a small number of times. The rearrangement uses TRBV12-3 or TRBV12-4 and TRBJ1-4; TRBD1 matches at 9 bases. V was pared by 6 bases and J by 8 bases, with 7 bases of the junction left unmatched. This CDR3 region has 14 residues. CDR3 in amino acids: CASRGTGQKEKLFF. The CDR3 DNA reads as TGTGCCAGCAGGGGGACAGGGCAGAAGGAAAAACTGTTTTTT.

This clonotype showed up just a few times. The genes are TRBV29-1 and TRBJ1-5; TRBD2 agrees at 9 bases. The closer fit of TRBJ2-3 to the DNA end suggests the J call may be wrong. The CDR3 has 12 residues. Per germline, CDR1 SQVTM and CDR2 ANQGSEA. Here the CDR3 DNA reads TGCAGCGTGTTAGCGGGAGAGTATACGCAGTATTTT. Its protein product is CSVLAGEYTQYF.

The sample holds many counts of this clonotype. This chain joins TRBV7-8 and TRBJ1-1; D remains unclear. Germline values: CDR1 SGHVS, CDR2 FQNEAQ. V was trimmed by 5 bases and J by 5 bases, leaving 21 bases between them. The CDR3 extends over 16 amino acids. DNA of the CDR3: TGTGCCAGCAGCCACACGAGGGCATCAAAAGGGACTGAAGCTTTCTTT. This gives the protein CASSHTRASKGTEAFF.

This clonotype came up a few times. The chain carries TRBV7-3 and TRBJ1-1; maybe TRBD1 (6 bases). Trimming removed 6 bases from V and 1 base from J, with 15 bases in between. There are 15 residues in the CDR3. Germline V gene data show CDR1 as SGHTA and CDR2 as FQGTGA. The CDR3 DNA sequence: TGTGCCAGCAGTTTTACAGGGAACGGGAACACTGAAGCTTTCTTT. Translation: CASSFTGNGNTEAFF.

The chain uses TRBV5-1 and TRBJ1-1; 9 nucleotides agree with TRBD1. V dropped 5 bases and J dropped 7; count of bases not matched to a gene: 6. The CDR3 runs 13 residues. CDR1 SGHRS and CDR2 YFSETQ come from the germline V gene. CDR3 residues: CASSPGQGNEAFF. The CDR3 DNA follows: TGCGCCAGCAGTCCGGGACAGGGAAATGAAGCTTTCTTT.

This clonotype came up a few times. The rearrangement joins TRBV18 to TRBJ2-5; a possible D gene is TRBD1 (5 bases). The germline V gene has CDR1 KGHSH and CDR2 LQKENI. V was trimmed by 3 bases and J by 1 base, leaving 9 bases between them. The CDR3 totals 14 residues. DNA of the CDR3: TGTGCCAGCTCACCGTTACAGGCCCAAGAGACCCAGTACTTC. It codes for CASSPLQAQETQYF.

The table lists this clonotype with a few counts. In nucleotides, the CDR3 is TGTGCCAGCAAGGGGACAGGGTCTGGAAACACCATATATTTT. This translates into CASKGTGSGNTIYF. This chain links TRBV2 with TRBJ1-3; TRBD1 aligns across 9 bases. Germline CDR1 SNHLY, CDR2 FYNNEI. The CDR3 totals 14 residues. The V segment lost 7 bases and the J segment 1 base; nucleotides outside the gene matches: 2.

This clonotype was counted a few times. This chain links TRBV7-2 with TRBJ1-3, with D tentatively TRBD1 (5 bases). CDR1 is SGHTA, CDR2 FQGNSA, per germline. This CDR3 comprises 15 residues. With 3 bases removed from V and 4 bases from J, the gap between germline ends came to 13 bases. The CDR3 spells CASSFSGTAGNTIYF. The DNA of the CDR3 is TGTGCCAGCAGCTTCTCTGGGACTGCCGGAAACACCATATATTTT. Together with reference TRBV7-2 and TRBJ1-3, the CDR3 gives the full variable domain: GAGVSQSPSNKVTEKGKDVELRCDPISGHTALYWYRQSLGQGLEFLIYFQGNSAPDKSGLPSDRFSAERTGGSVSTLTIQRTQQEDSAVYLCASSFSGTAGNTIYFGEGSWLTVV.

The table lists this clonotype with a few counts. This chain links TRBV12-3 or TRBV12-4 with TRBJ1-2, with a tentative D call TRBD1 (6 bases). This CDR3 spans 13 amino acids. V lost 7 bases and J lost 7, with 16 bases in between. The CDR3 region has the DNA TGTGCCAGCACCGAGGCGGGGGCGCGTGGCTACACCTTC. As protein: CASTEAGARGYTF.

This clonotype was counted only a few times. The gene calls are TRBV7-2 and TRBJ1-6; no reliable D call. This CDR3 is 15 amino acids long. V lost 1 base to trimming and J lost 8 bases, with 12 bases between them. Germline loops: CDR1 SGHTA, CDR2 FQGNSA. Here the CDR3 reads CASSLEPFADSPLHF. For the CDR3, the DNA is TGTGCCAGCAGCTTAGAACCCTTCGCGGATTCACCCCTCCACTTT. The full variable domain, its missing parts supplied by reference TRBV7-2 and TRBJ1-6, is GAGVSQSPSNKVTEKGKDVELRCDPISGHTALYWYRQSLGQGLEFLIYFQGNSAPDKSGLPSDRFSAERTGGSVSTLTIQRTQQEDSAVYLCASSLEPFADSPLHFGNGTRLTVT.

V and J are TRBV19 and TRBJ1-5; D is possibly TRBD1 (5 bases). This CDR3 is built from 15 residues. V lost 0 bases and J lost 11, with 17 bases in between. CDR1 LNHDA and CDR2 SQIVND come from the germline V gene (reference sequence). CDR3 bases: TGTGCCAGTAGTATAGATCCAGGGCGGAAGGAGACCCAGCATTTT. Translation gives CASSIDPGRKETQHF.

This clonotype was counted ten times or more. The chain combines TRBV7-9 with TRBJ1-4; no definite D call. Germline CDR1 is SEHNR and CDR2 is FQNEAQ (reference sequence). V was cut by 2 bases and J by 1 base, with 5 bases left in between. This CDR3 comprises 14 residues. The chain's CDR3 is CASSLIGTNEKLFF. The DNA for the CDR3 is TGTGCCAGCAGCTTAATCGGAACTAATGAAAAACTGTTTTTT.

In this sample, this clonotype turned up a few times. The CDR3 sequence: CASSSRQGLRTEAFF. CDR3 nucleotides: TGTGCCAGCAGTTCCCGACAGGGGCTCAGGACTGAAGCTTTCTTT. The chain uses TRBV6-5 and TRBJ1-1; 8 bases match TRBD1. Per the germline V gene, CDR1 is MNHEY and CDR2 is SVGAGI. This CDR3 has 15 amino acids. V lost 4 bases to trimming and J lost 5 bases; unmatched junction nucleotides: 9.

The rearrangement joins TRBV27 to TRBJ2-7, with D perhaps TRBD2 (5 bases). V lost 3 bases and J 3 bases, leaving 15 bases between the germline ends. This CDR3 is built from 15 residues. Germline assignment: CDR1 MNHEY and CDR2 SMNVEV (reference sequence). For the CDR3, the DNA is TGTGCCAGCAGTTTGAGTACCGGACTCATCTACGAGCAGTACTTC. Translated, it gives CASSLSTGLIYEQYF.

This sequence joins TRBV7-2 and TRBJ2-7; no firm D call. This CDR3 region has 13 residues. V lost 7 bases and J 7 bases, leaving 17 bases between the germline ends. Per germline, CDR1 SGHTA and CDR2 FQGNSA. This CDR3 is CASNFTARREQYF. Written as DNA, the CDR3 is TGTGCCAGCAACTTCACAGCGCGTAGGGAGCAGTACTTC.

As concerns this clonotype: Likely a read error: the CDR3 ends without its conserved phenylalanine or tryptophan. The DNA for the CDR3 is TGCAGCGTTAGACAGGGCGAGTCCTACGAGCAGTACCTC. Amino acid sequence: CSVRQGESYEQYL. V gene TRBV29-1 combines with J gene TRBJ2-7; 7 nucleotides agree with TRBD1. This CDR3 is 13 amino acids long. The germline gives CDR1 SQVTM, CDR2 ANQGSEA. Trimming at V came to 5 bases and at J to 1 base, leaving 5 bases not matched to a gene.

V usage is TRBV5-1 and J usage is TRBJ1-3, with a possible D match to TRBD1 (5 bases). Trimming removed 4 bases at V and 1 base at J, with 12 bases between. CDR1 and CDR2 from the germline V gene are SGHRS and YFSETQ. CDR3 length equals 15 residues. The CDR3: CASSQSRVSGNTIYF. The CDR3 DNA reads as TGCGCCAGCAGCCAAAGCAGGGTTTCTGGAAACACCATATATTTT.

With regard to this clonotype: The junction shows a germline mismatch at one end, possibly a read error. V usage is TRBV10-3 and J usage is TRBJ2-3; no clear D gene. CDR1 is ENHRY, CDR2 SYGVKD, per germline. This CDR3 has 15 amino acids. CDR3 nucleotides: TGTGCCAGCAGTTTAGCCTGGGCAAGCACAGATACGCAGTATTTT. Its protein product is CASSLAWASTDTQYF.

This clonotype was recorded at least ten times. V and J are TRBV10-3 and TRBJ2-7, with TRBD2 as a possible D gene (5 bases). This CDR3 has 14 residues. V was cut by 7 bases and J by 4 bases, with 17 bases left in between. Germline CDR1 is ENHRY and CDR2 is SYGVKD. The CDR3 coding sequence is TGTGCCATCATGGACTCCGGTCCCGCTTACGAGCAGTACTTC. This sequence encodes CAIMDSGPAYEQYF.

This chain connects TRBV6-5 to TRBJ1-3; a possible D gene is TRBD1 (6 bases). CDR3 size: 14 residues. V lost 6 bases and J 4 bases, leaving 13 bases between the germline ends. Germline loops: CDR1 MNHEY, CDR2 SVGAGI. The CDR3 here is CASRLTGEGNTIYF. In DNA form, the CDR3 reads TGTGCCAGCAGGCTGACAGGTGAAGGAAACACCATATATTTT.

This clonotype has a count of ten or more. This chain joins TRBV10-3 and TRBJ1-2, with D hard to call. Trimming left V 3 bases short and J 8 bases short, with 7 bases between. The CDR3 is 11 amino acids. CDR1 is ENHRY, CDR2 SYGVKD, per germline. CDR3 DNA sequence: TGTGCCATCAGTGACTTAGGGGGCTACACCTTC. Translation: CAISDLGGYTF.

The CDR3 DNA reads as TGTGCCAGTAGTCCCACGGACACCGCGCGCGAGCAGTACTTC. Translated, it gives CASSPTDTAREQYF. The J gene is TRBJ2-7, the V gene TRBV19, with D possibly being TRBD1 (5 bases). The germline gives CDR1 LNHDA, CDR2 SQIVND (reference sequence). CDR3 length equals 14 residues. V lost 5 bases to trimming and J lost 6 bases, with 17 bases between them.

This clonotype has a count of ten or more. The gene calls are TRBV28 and TRBJ1-1; unclear D gene. The germline V and J ends were trimmed by 9 bases and 1 base, with 12 bases remaining between them. Per germline, CDR1 MDHEN and CDR2 SYDVKM. This CDR3 has 13 residues. The CDR3 is CASSIPGNTEAFF. The CDR3 DNA is TGTGCCAGTAGTATCCCCGGGAACACTGAAGCTTTCTTT.